This TCR beta chain derives from a study of shared clonotypes between healthy human individuals. The table came from immunoSEQ multiplex PCR; TCRdb's copy has only in-frame clones and leaves some out. The repertoire includes some 1 million clones, more than 65% of them detected once, and roughly 1.5% sits in the top ten. J lost 4 bases, V lost 3 bases, and 6 bases had no gene match. Germline values: CDR1 SGHRS, CDR2 YFSETQ. The CDR3 is made up of 15 amino acids. This clonotype was sampled from a man younger than 35 in good health. The material sequenced was memory CD4+ T cells sorted from blood. The sample's subset: CD45RA-negative fraction. The V gene is TRBV5-1, the J gene TRBJ2-1; 8 nucleotides match TRBD2. The CDR3 is CASSSLAATYNEQFF. As DNA, the CDR3 is TGCGCCAGCAGCTCACTAGCGGCAACTTACAATGAGCAGTTCTTC.